This section outlines one T cell receptor beta chain sequence together with its context. Sequencing used immunoSEQ multiplex PCR; TCRdb keeps in-frame clones, though not all of them. Altogether roughly 100,000 clones are present, approximately 87% being singletons, with the ten largest covering under 10%. This sample was taken from a study of PD-L1 blockade in urothelial cancer. About the study: Atezolizumab (1,200 mg intravenously every 3 weeks) began at some point between 2014 and 2015 for patients.

Time point reported: peripheral blood 6 weeks after treatment start. Trimming shortened V by 4 bases and J by 3 bases, and 13 bases separated the two germline ends. The CDR3 consists of 14 residues. The germline V gene has CDR1 SGHNT and CDR2 YYREEE (reference sequence). The receptor was derived from a man between 65 and 85 years old with urothelial cancer. The genes are TRBV5-4 and TRBJ1-1; D gene uncertain. Specimen: PBMCs, collected around atezolizumab (anti-PD-L1) treatment. DNA of the CDR3: TGTGCCAGCAGCCGAGGCGCCGAGGACACTGAAGCTTTCTTT. It encodes CASSRGAEDTEAFF.